This TCR beta chain was documented in a study of T-cell memory formation after mild COVID-19. Study-level background: There were largely donor-specific TCR clusters.

This CDR3 region has 15 residues. CDR1 LNHDA and CDR2 SQIVND come from the germline V gene (reference sequence). Trimming removed 3 bases from V and 5 bases from J; junction bases left unmatched: 5. TCRdb reanalysed the 5' RACE reads using MiXCR and keeps one entry per CDR3 protein. The table lists under 250,000 distinct CDR3 sequences, roughly a tenth of them singletons. The chain joins TRBV19 to TRBJ2-1; 9 bases map to TRBD2. This receptor was obtained from a man aged 18 to 30 who had mild COVID-19 (a few samples of this study predate the infection). Cell type and time point are not known. The sample comprised PBMCs or a T cell subset sorted from them (not recorded which). The DNA of the CDR3 is TGTGCCAGTAGTATTCTAGCGGGGATAAACAATGAGCAGTTCTTC. This encodes CASSILAGINNEQFF.